This T cell receptor beta chain was recorded in a study of cytomegalovirus exposure and HLA in healthy donors. Study-wide background: Researchers previously reported finding just under 120 million unique TCR beta sequences from 150 million to 200 million T cells. Study-wide findings and caveats: Most of the TCR beta V segments (in an earlier analysis) were productive either about 90% or about 30% of the time. It was assumed in the presence/absence analyses that sequencing depth was roughly uniform across donors. At a 0.05 false discovery rate, a later analysis found approximately 15,000 TCR beta sequences to be associated with HLA alleles.

The primer mix had 60 Vbeta and 13 Jbeta primers. Libraries were prepared by immunoSEQ multiplex PCR; TCRdb keeps only in-frame clonotypes and omits some of them. The table shows roughly 200,000 clones, with 79% occurring only once. This clone showed up just once. Its target is unknown. Material for sequencing was PBMCs. This TCR was recovered from a man aged 45-60 years in good health and CMV-seronegative.

CDR3 DNA: TGTGCCAGCACGTTCGGCGGCGGGAGGGCAGGAAATGAGCAGTTCTTC. As protein: CASTFGGGRAGNEQFF. The chain recombines TRBV27 with TRBJ2-1, with TRBD2 matching 9 bases. The CDR3 runs to 16 residues. Germline CDR1 reads MNHEY; CDR2 reads SMNVEV (reference sequence). V dropped 7 bases and J dropped 7; count of bases not matched to a gene: 14.